This T cell receptor beta chain came from a study of blood T cell repertoires in COVID-19. Patients of the Seattle cohort, enrolled during active infection, were followed longitudinally. The table came from immunoSEQ multiplex PCR; TCRdb's copy has only in-frame clones and leaves some out. The sample consists of some 200,000 clones, roughly 94% of them appearing once. The CDR3 has 18 residues. Trimming shortened V by 6 bases and J by 0 bases, and 18 bases separated the two germline ends. Germline CDR1 and CDR2: LNHDA and SQIVND (reference sequence). Sequencing used peripheral blood. The sequence came from a man younger than 45 with COVID-19, enrolled during active disease. J is TRBJ1-6 and V is TRBV19, with D perhaps matching TRBD1 (5 bases). The CDR3: CASRGLTVRSSYNSPLHF. CDR3 nucleotides: TGTGCCAGTAGGGGGCTGACAGTCCGATCCTCCTATAATTCACCCCTCCACTTT.